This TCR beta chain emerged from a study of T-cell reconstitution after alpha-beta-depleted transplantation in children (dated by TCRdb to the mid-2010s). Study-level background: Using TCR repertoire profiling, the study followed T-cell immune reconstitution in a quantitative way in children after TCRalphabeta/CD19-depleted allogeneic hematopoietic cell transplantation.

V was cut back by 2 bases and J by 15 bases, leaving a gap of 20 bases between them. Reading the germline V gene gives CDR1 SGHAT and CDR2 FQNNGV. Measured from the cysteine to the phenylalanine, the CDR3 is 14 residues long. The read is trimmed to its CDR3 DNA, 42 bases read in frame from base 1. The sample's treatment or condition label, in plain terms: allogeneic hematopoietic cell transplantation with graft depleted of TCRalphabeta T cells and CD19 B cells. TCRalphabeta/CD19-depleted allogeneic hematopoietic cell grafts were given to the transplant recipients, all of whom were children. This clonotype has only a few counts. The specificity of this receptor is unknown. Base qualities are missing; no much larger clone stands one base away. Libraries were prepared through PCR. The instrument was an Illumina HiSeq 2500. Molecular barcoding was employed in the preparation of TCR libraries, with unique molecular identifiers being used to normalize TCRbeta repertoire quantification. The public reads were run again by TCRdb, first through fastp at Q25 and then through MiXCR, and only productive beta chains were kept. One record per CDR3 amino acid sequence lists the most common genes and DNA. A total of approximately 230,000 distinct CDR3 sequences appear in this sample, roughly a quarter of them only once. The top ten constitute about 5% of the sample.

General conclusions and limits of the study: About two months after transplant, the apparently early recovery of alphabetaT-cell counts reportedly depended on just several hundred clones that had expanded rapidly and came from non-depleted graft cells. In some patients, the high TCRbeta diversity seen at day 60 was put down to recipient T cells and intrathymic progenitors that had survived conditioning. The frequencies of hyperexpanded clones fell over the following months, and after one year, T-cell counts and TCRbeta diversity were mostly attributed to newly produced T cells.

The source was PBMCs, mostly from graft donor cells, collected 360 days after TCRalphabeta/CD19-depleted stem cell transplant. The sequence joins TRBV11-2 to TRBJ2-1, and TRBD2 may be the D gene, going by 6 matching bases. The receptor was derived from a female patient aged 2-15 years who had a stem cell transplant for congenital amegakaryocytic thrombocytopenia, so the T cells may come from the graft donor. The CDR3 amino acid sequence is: CASSLSNVRGIWFF. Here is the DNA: TGTGCCAGCAGCTTAAGCAATGTACGCGGGATTTGGTTCTTC.